These 22 T cell receptor beta chains were sequenced from one sample in a study of early T cells in non-severe SARS-CoV-2 infection. MiXCR, applied by TCRdb to the 5' RACE reads, yields one record per CDR3 protein. This table holds 85,000 to 100,000 distinct CDR3 sequences, about 10% found once. The sample in question was whole blood, obtained at baseline. These TCRs come from an adult who was a healthcare worker with PCR-confirmed SARS-CoV-2 infection or an uninfected control (not recorded which).

V usage is TRBV24-1 and J usage is TRBJ2-3; D possibly corresponds to TRBD1 (5 bases). V lost 7 bases and J 4 bases, leaving 11 bases between the germline ends. Germline CDR1 and CDR2: KGHDR and SFDVKD. The CDR3 covers 13 residues. This chain's CDR3 is CATRAGISDTQYF. The CDR3 coding sequence is TGTGCCACCAGGGCAGGGATCTCAGATACGCAGTATTTT.

This clonotype has a count of ten or more. J is TRBJ1-4 and V is TRBV5-1, with 10 bases matching TRBD1. This CDR3 has 14 residues. CDR1 is SGHRS, CDR2 YFSETQ, per germline. The V and J ends lost 3 bases and 14 bases, in that order; junction bases with no gene match: 10. The CDR3 protein is CASSSGQGDRKLFF. CDR3 DNA sequence: TGCGCCAGCAGCTCCGGACAGGGGGATCGTAAGCTGTTTTTT.

This clonotype has at least ten counts. V is TRBV29-1 and J is TRBJ2-6, with D possibly being TRBD1 (6 bases). The V gene's germline CDR1 is SQVTM and CDR2 ANQGSEA. The V and J ends lost 5 bases and 2 bases respectively, with 7 bases between them. The CDR3 contains 13 residues. As DNA, the CDR3 is TGCAGCGTTCGGACAGCTGGGGCCAACGTCCTGACTTTC. It translates to CSVRTAGANVLTF. Drawing the rest from reference TRBV29-1 and TRBJ2-6, the complete variable domain is SAVISQKPSRDICQRGTSLTIQCQVDSQVTMMFWYRQQPGQSLTLIATANQGSEATYESGFVIDKFPISRPNLTFSTLTVSNMSPEDSSIYLCSVRTAGANVLTFGAGSRLTVL.

This clonotype was picked up a small number of times. This chain links TRBV18 with TRBJ1-2; a weak D match, TRBD1 (5 bases). With 2 bases removed from V and 2 bases from J, the gap between germline ends came to 9 bases. In germline, CDR1 is KGHSH, CDR2 LQKENI. This CDR3 contains 14 residues. Here the CDR3 reads CASSPTGANYGYTF. CDR3 nucleotide sequence: TGTGCCAGCTCACCAACCGGGGCCAACTATGGCTACACCTTC.

The chain recombines TRBV19 with TRBJ2-3, with 7 bases aligning to TRBD2. Germline values: CDR1 LNHDA, CDR2 SQIVND (reference sequence). J lost 0 bases, V lost 5 bases, and 5 bases had no gene match. This CDR3 is built from 15 residues. CDR3 nucleotides: TGTGCCAGTAGTTCGGGACTACCCAGCACAGATACGCAGTATTTT. Amino acid sequence: CASSSGLPSTDTQYF.

This clonotype was observed a few times. The V and J genes are TRBV28 and TRBJ2-7; TRBD1 matches 8 bases. The germline CDR1 and CDR2 sequences are MDHEN and SYDVKM. The CDR3 consists of 11 residues. The V and J ends lost 8 bases and 13 bases, in that order; junction bases with no gene match: 10. CDR3 residues: CASARADRDYF. The CDR3 region has the DNA TGTGCCAGCGCCAGGGCGGACAGGGATTACTTC.

This clonotype was detected ten times or more. This chain joins TRBV19 and TRBJ2-1; D might be TRBD2 (5 bases). Germline values: CDR1 LNHDA, CDR2 SQIVND (reference sequence). V was clipped by 7 bases and J by 6 bases, with 13 bases between them. CDR3 length: 13 amino acids. DNA for the CDR3: TGTGCCAGTACTTATAATGAGGGCAATGAGCAGTTCTTC. Residues: CASTYNEGNEQFF. Based on the CDR3 plus reference TRBV19 and TRBJ2-1, the full variable domain is DGGITQSPKYLFRKEGQNVTLSCEQNLNHDAMYWYRQDPGQGLRLIYYSQIVNDFQKGDIAEGYSVSREKKESFPLTVTSAQKNPTAFYLCASTYNEGNEQFFGPGTRLTVL.

A few counts support this clonotype. The V gene is TRBV10-3, the J gene TRBJ1-1; perhaps TRBD1 as D (6 bases). The CDR3 contains 14 residues. Germline V gene lookup returns CDR1 ENHRY and CDR2 SYGVKD. Trimming pared 10 bases from V and 5 bases from J, leaving 20 bases between. CDR3 sequence reads: CASSLDGGETEAFF. The DNA of the CDR3 is TGTGCCAGCAGCTTGGACGGGGGCGAAACTGAAGCTTTCTTT.

Many counts were recorded for this clonotype. The V gene is TRBV2, the J gene TRBJ2-1; TRBD1 might be the D (6 bases). Germline V gene sequence: CDR1 SNHLY, CDR2 FYNNEI. This CDR3 region has 13 residues. Trimming took off 4 bases at V and 7 bases at J, with 11 bases between the two ends. CDR3 sequence (DNA): TGTGCCAGCAGTGTTACAGGGAATAATGAGCAGTTCTTC. This translates into CASSVTGNNEQFF.

The chain carries TRBV11-2 and TRBJ2-5; unclear D gene. The germline CDR1 and CDR2 sequences are SGHAT and FQNNGV. The CDR3 is made up of 14 amino acids. The V end was cut by 0 bases, the J end by 4 bases, with 9 bases between. The CDR3 region has the DNA TGTGCCAGCAGCTTAGATACGGTCCGAGAGACCCAGTACTTC. It yields the protein CASSLDTVRETQYF.

This clonotype has only a few counts. The chain carries TRBV7-2 and TRBJ1-3, with a tentative D call TRBD1 (6 bases). V was pared by 3 bases and J by 2 bases, with 14 bases between. Per germline, CDR1 SGHTA and CDR2 FQGNSA. The length of the CDR3 is 16 residues. In DNA, the CDR3 is TGTGCCAGCAGCTTTACCACAGGGACCGCTGGAAACACCATATATTTT. It specifies CASSFTTGTAGNTIYF.

The rearrangement uses TRBV7-2 and TRBJ2-7, with 10 bases aligning to TRBD2. There are 15 residues in the CDR3. Trimming took 0 bases from V and 5 from J; bases not matched to a gene: 4. In germline, CDR1 is SGHTA, CDR2 FQGNSA. For the CDR3, the DNA is TGTGCCAGCAGCTTAGCGTCGCTAGCGGGGGACGAGCAGTACTTC. Its protein product is CASSLASLAGDEQYF.

This clonotype was recorded a few times. The chain joins TRBV7-6 to TRBJ2-1; 8 positions match TRBD2. The germline V gene encodes CDR1 SGHVS and CDR2 FNYEAQ. The CDR3 contains 17 residues. J was trimmed by 9 bases and V by 5 bases; bases with no gene match: 18. Written as DNA, the CDR3 is TGTGCCAGCAGCCAAGAGGGGCATCGGAGCGGGAGCGGTGAGCAGTTCTTC. Protein product: CASSQEGHRSGSGEQFF.

The gene calls are TRBV4-2 and TRBJ2-1, with D maybe TRBD2 (5 bases). The CDR3 extends over 16 amino acids. Germline values: CDR1 LGHNA, CDR2 YNFKEQ. Trimming removed 4 bases at V and 0 bases at J, with 13 bases between. The chain's CDR3 is CASSPEAGLSYNEQFF. As DNA, the CDR3 is TGTGCCAGCAGCCCAGAGGCGGGCCTCTCCTACAATGAGCAGTTCTTC.

The chain uses TRBV5-5 and TRBJ2-7, with unresolved D. The germline CDR1 and CDR2 sequences are SGHKS and YYEKEE (reference sequence). The CDR3 is 17 residues long. The ends were cut back, 3 bases at V and 0 bases at J, with 19 bases in the middle. As DNA, the CDR3 is TGTGCCAGCAGCTCCATACCCCCGGGCCCCAGCTCCTACGAGCAGTACTTC. It yields the protein CASSSIPPGPSSYEQYF.

The gene calls are TRBV6-2 or TRBV6-3 and TRBJ2-7; D is perhaps TRBD1 (6 bases). Germline CDR1 is MNHEY and CDR2 is SVGEGT. The CDR3 sequence is 14 residues long. Trimming left V 8 bases short and J 2 bases short, with 16 bases between. DNA for the CDR3: TGTGCCAGCCTGGGCCAGGGGATTACCTACGAGCAGTACTTC. Encoded protein: CASLGQGITYEQYF.

This clonotype was picked up many times. V and J are TRBV7-6 and TRBJ2-3; tentatively, D is TRBD1 (6 bases). This CDR3 contains 14 residues. V was pared by 4 bases and J by 4 bases, with 12 bases between. The germline gives CDR1 SGHVS, CDR2 FNYEAQ. The CDR3 spells CASSWTDSSDTQYF. The DNA of the CDR3 is TGTGCCAGCAGCTGGACGGACAGCTCAGATACGCAGTATTTT. The variable domain in full, completed from reference TRBV7-6 and TRBJ2-3, reads GAGVSQSPRYKVTKRGQDVALRCDPISGHVSLYWYRQALGQGPEFLTYFNYEAQQDKSGLPNDRFSAERPEGSISTLTIQRTEQRDSAMYRCASSWTDSSDTQYFGPGTRLTVL.

This clonotype has more than one count but fewer than ten. The rearrangement links TRBV20-1 to TRBJ2-1, with 9 bases aligning to TRBD2. Germline V gives CDR1 DFQATT, CDR2 SNEGSKA (reference sequence). V shed 3 bases, J shed 6 bases, and the junction held 6 bases outside the gene matches. The CDR3 is made up of 14 amino acids. CDR3 sequence reads: CSARWLAGFNEQFF. CDR3 in DNA: TGCAGTGCTAGGTGGCTAGCGGGATTCAATGAGCAGTTCTTC.

This clonotype was detected only a few times. This chain uses TRBV19 with TRBJ2-7; 8 nucleotides match TRBD1. Germline-derived CDR1 and CDR2 are LNHDA and SQIVND (reference sequence). This CDR3 comprises 13 residues. The V gene end was trimmed by 6 bases and the J gene end by 3 bases; junction bases not matched to a gene: 4. The CDR3 region has the DNA TGTGCCAGTAGGGACAGGGTAAACTACGAGCAGTACTTC. Its protein is CASRDRVNYEQYF.

J is TRBJ2-1 and V is TRBV20-1; 13 bases agree with TRBD2. Germline V gene lookup returns CDR1 DFQATT and CDR2 SNEGSKA (reference sequence). Trimming cost V 3 bases and J 8 bases; bases outside gene matches: 7. This CDR3 has 15 residues. CDR3 in DNA: TGCAGTGCTAGCGGGACTAGCGGGAATTATGATGAGCAGTTCTTC. Translating gives CSASGTSGNYDEQFF.

This clonotype was detected only a few times. The chain has TRBV6-2 or TRBV6-3 and TRBJ2-7; 8 nucleotides align to TRBD2. The CDR3 contains 14 residues. In germline, CDR1 is MNHEY, CDR2 SVGEGT. V lost 4 bases and J lost 3; bases outside the gene matches: 5. CDR3 bases: TGTGCCAGCAGTTTAGACGGGAGGGGCTACGAGCAGTACTTC. It specifies CASSLDGRGYEQYF.

A word on this clonotype: The junction does not match germline at one end; this may be a read error. This chain uses TRBV10-3 with TRBJ2-5; tentative D call: TRBD2 (5 bases). Per the germline V gene, CDR1 is ENHRY and CDR2 is SYGVKD. CDR3 length: 14 amino acids. The CDR3: CAIKLVRRWETLYF. CDR3 coding DNA: TGTGCCATCAAGTTGGTTCGTCGCTGGGAGACCCTGTACTTC.